One sample yielded the 27 T cell receptor beta chains listed below, sequenced in a study of Graves' ophthalmopathy and Graves' hyperthyroidism. Amplification of TCR beta CDR3 regions used RNA transcripts. HTBI primers served in a first-round RT-PCR, which a second-round multiplex PCR followed. TCRdb fed the multiplex PCR reads into MiXCR, producing one record per CDR3 protein. The data hold 600,000 to 700,000 distinct CDR3 sequences, with over 40% observed a single time. The sample taken for sequencing was peripheral blood. The receptors stem from an adult man with Graves' ophthalmopathy.

The genes are TRBV20-1 and TRBJ2-5; 10 bases match TRBD2. This CDR3 is 17 amino acids long. Trimming cost V 2 bases and J 5 bases; bases outside gene matches: 14. Germline CDR1 and CDR2: DFQATT and SNEGSKA (reference sequence). The CDR3 spells CSARSQRGSGRPETQYF. The CDR3 DNA follows: TGCAGTGCTAGATCACAGAGGGGTAGCGGGAGGCCGGAGACCCAGTACTTC.

This chain connects TRBV2 to TRBJ2-5; 8 bases align to TRBD2. The junction had 10 bases not matched to a gene; V was cut back by 2 bases and J by 5 bases. Looked up from germline, CDR1 is SNHLY and CDR2 is FYNNEI. The CDR3 loop spans 16 amino acids. CDR3 coding DNA: TGTGCCAGCAGTGAACTCGGTCTAGCGGGCTGGGAGACCCAGTACTTC. It codes for CASSELGLAGWETQYF.

The table lists this clonotype with many counts. Written as DNA, the CDR3 is TGCAGCGTTGCCGGCAGGGCCTCTCAGACTGAAGCTTTCTTT. It encodes CSVAGRASQTEAFF. The rearrangement links TRBV29-1 to TRBJ1-1; D might be TRBD1 (5 bases). The germline gives CDR1 SQVTM, CDR2 ANQGSEA. The CDR3 has 14 amino acids. The germline V and J ends were trimmed by 4 bases and 5 bases, with 17 bases remaining between them.

As concerns this clonotype: At one of its ends the junction is not consistent with the germline gene, which may arise from a read error. The rearrangement links TRBV9 to TRBJ2-5, with 12 bases identical to TRBD2. Looked up from germline, CDR1 is SGDLS and CDR2 is YYNGEE. The CDR3 runs to 17 residues. The CDR3 coding sequence is TGTGCCAGCAGCCCTGGACTAGCGGGAACATACCAAGAGACCCAGTGCTTC. Translating gives CASSPGLAGTYQETQCF.

Many counts were recorded for this clonotype. The rearrangement links TRBV20-1 to TRBJ2-7; possibly TRBD1 or TRBD2 for D (5 bases each). The CDR3 spans 14 residues. V lost 3 bases to trimming and J lost 2 bases, with 14 bases between them. Germline CDR1 DFQATT, CDR2 SNEGSKA (reference sequence). The CDR3 nucleotides are TGCAGTGCTAGTACCGGGACCGATGCCTACGAGCAGTACTTC. Its protein is CSASTGTDAYEQYF.

V gene TRBV7-9 combines with J gene TRBJ1-6; possibly TRBD1 for D (5 bases). The length of the CDR3 is 15 residues. V shed 4 bases and J shed 8 bases, with 15 bases lying between them. Germline V gene data show CDR1 as SEHNR and CDR2 as FQNEAQ (reference sequence). CDR3 sequence: CASSSGTSGDSPLHF. The CDR3 DNA reads TGTGCCAGCAGCTCAGGGACTAGCGGGGATTCACCCCTCCACTTT.

Points on this clonotype: The junction shows a germline mismatch at one end, possibly a read error. The chain is built from TRBV12-3 or TRBV12-4 and TRBJ1-2; 10 nucleotides match TRBD1. This CDR3 is built from 17 residues. In DNA, the CDR3 is TGTGCCAGCGGTTTAGAGGGACAGGGGACTTGGGACTATGGCTACACCTTC. Translated, it gives CASGLEGQGTWDYGYTF.

In this sample, this clonotype turned up many times. J is TRBJ2-6 and V is TRBV7-6; no clear D. This CDR3 has 14 residues. Trimming removed 3 bases from V and 2 bases from J, with 5 bases in between. Germline CDR1 and CDR2: SGHVS and FNYEAQ. CDR3 DNA: TGTGCCAGCAGCTTCACCCCTGGGGCCAACGTCCTGACTTTC. Translating it yields CASSFTPGANVLTF.

In this sample, this clonotype turned up many times. The chain joins TRBV6-2 or TRBV6-3 to TRBJ1-5; D is unresolved. CDR1 and CDR2 (germline): MNHEY, SVGEGT. This CDR3 contains 10 residues. V lost 8 bases and J lost 6, with 5 bases in between. The CDR3 DNA sequence: TGTGCCAGCGGGTTTCAGCCCCAGCATTTT. Amino acid sequence: CASGFQPQHF.

V gene TRBV7-2 combines with J gene TRBJ2-6; D is uncertain. The germline V gene has CDR1 SGHTA and CDR2 FQGNSA. V was clipped by 1 base and J by 15 bases, with 4 bases between them. The CDR3 totals 10 residues. The CDR3 region has the DNA TGTGCCAGCAGCTTAGACAGCCTGACTTTC. Protein sequence: CASSLDSLTF.

The rearrangement uses TRBV12-3 or TRBV12-4 and TRBJ2-2; D is ambiguous. Trimming pared 3 bases from V and 0 bases from J, leaving 5 bases between. The CDR3 covers 14 residues. The CDR3 is CASSFFANTGELFF. The CDR3 bases are TGTGCCAGCAGTTTTTTTGCGAACACCGGGGAGCTGTTTTTT.

This clonotype was counted ten times or more. The rearrangement links TRBV7-2 to TRBJ2-7; 9 nucleotides agree with TRBD2. The V and J ends lost 1 base and 7 bases, in that order; junction bases with no gene match: 11. Germline V CDR1 and CDR2: SGHTA, FQGNSA. The CDR3 length is 16 residues. The CDR3 DNA follows: TGTGCCAGCAGCTTAGTGAGTGCGGGAGGGTCCTTAGAGCAGTACTTC. Its protein product is CASSLVSAGGSLEQYF. The full variable domain, its missing parts supplied by reference TRBV7-2 and TRBJ2-7, is GAGVSQSPSNKVTEKGKDVELRCDPISGHTALYWYRQSLGQGLEFLIYFQGNSAPDKSGLPSDRFSAERTGGSVSTLTIQRTQQEDSAVYLCASSLVSAGGSLEQYFGPGTRLTVT.

The chain is built from TRBV10-3 and TRBJ1-2; 9 nucleotides align to TRBD1. V lost 3 bases to trimming and J lost 13 bases; unmatched junction nucleotides: 12. CDR3 size: 14 residues. Per the germline V gene, CDR1 is ENHRY and CDR2 is SYGVKD. The CDR3 DNA reads TGTGCCATCAGTGACGGCGGGACAGGGACACTGGGCACCTTC. Translating gives CAISDGGTGTLGTF.

This chain links TRBV2 with TRBJ1-2; possibly TRBD1 for D (5 bases). V was pared by 5 bases and J by 4 bases, with 17 bases between. The V gene's germline CDR1 is SNHLY and CDR2 FYNNEI. CDR3 size: 15 residues. CDR3 sequence: CASSPGGGISYGYTF. The CDR3 nucleotides are TGTGCCAGCAGTCCCGGGGGAGGGATAAGCTATGGCTACACCTTC. The entire variable domain, with the rest obtained from reference TRBV2 and TRBJ1-2, is as follows: EPEVTQTPSHQVTQMGQEVILRCVPISNHLYFYWYRQILGQKVEFLVSFYNNEISEKSEIFDDQFSVERPDGSNFTLKIRSTKLEDSAMYFCASSPGGGISYGYTFGSGTRLTVV.

This clonotype has ten or more counts. The rearrangement joins TRBV9 to TRBJ2-2, with a possible D match to TRBD1 (5 bases). With 0 bases removed from V and 4 bases from J, the gap between germline ends came to 7 bases. The CDR3 contains 14 residues. Germline V gene lookup returns CDR1 SGDLS and CDR2 YYNGEE. In nucleotides, the CDR3 is TGTGCCAGCAGCGTAGGTGGGGCCACCGGGGAGCTGTTTTTT. This encodes CASSVGGATGELFF. The full variable domain, rest sourced from reference TRBV9 and TRBJ2-2, is DSGVTQTPKHLITATGQRVTLRCSPRSGDLSVYWYQQSLDQGLQFLIQYYNGEERAKGNILERFSAQQFPDLHSELNLSSLELGDSALYFCASSVGGATGELFFGEGSRLTVL.

In this sample, this clonotype turned up once. Compared with germline, one end of the junction differs, possibly owing to a read error. This chain joins TRBV5-1 and TRBJ1-2; D is unresolved. This CDR3 contains 13 residues. The germline CDR1 and CDR2 sequences are SGHRS and YFSETQ. For the CDR3, the DNA is TGCGCGAGCAGCTTGGACGAGCGCTATGGCTACATCTTC. Encoded protein: CASSLDERYGYIF.

The V and J genes are TRBV19 and TRBJ2-7, with a weak D call TRBD1 (6 bases). CDR3 length: 13 amino acids. CDR1 is LNHDA and CDR2 is SQIVND in the germline V gene (reference sequence). Trimming left V 7 bases short and J 3 bases short, with 13 bases between. CDR3 nucleotides: TGTGCCAGTACCTTTGGCAGGGGCTACGAGCAGTACTTC. Translation gives CASTFGRGYEQYF.

The chain combines TRBV20-1 with TRBJ2-5; 11 bases align to TRBD2. The germline gives CDR1 DFQATT, CDR2 SNEGSKA (reference sequence). Trimming cost V 5 bases and J 2 bases; bases outside gene matches: 7. CDR3 size: 15 residues. CDR3 in amino acids: CSAFGTSGSQETQYF. CDR3 bases: TGCAGTGCTTTTGGGACTAGCGGTTCGCAAGAGACCCAGTACTTC.

A few counts support this clonotype. One end of the junction is discordant with germline, which a read error may explain. V gene TRBV10-3 combines with J gene TRBJ1-2; D gene ambiguous. This CDR3 comprises 18 residues. Per the germline V gene, CDR1 is ENHRY and CDR2 is SYGVKD. The CDR3 bases are TGTGCCAGCAGTGACGTAGGAACAGCGAGAGAAGATAACTATGGCTACACCTTC. Amino acids: CASSDVGTAREDNYGYTF.

This clonotype was counted many times. The chain employs TRBV12-3 or TRBV12-4 and TRBJ2-5, with D uncertain. The CDR3 has 14 amino acids. Trimming removed 1 base at V and 3 bases at J, with 9 bases between. CDR3 nucleotides: TGTGCCAGCAGTTTAGACAGTATAGAAGAGACCCAGTACTTC. Amino acid sequence: CASSLDSIEETQYF.

The CDR3: CASSVAGAEYGYTF. CDR3 coding DNA: TGTGCCAGCAGCGTTGCCGGGGCGGAATATGGCTACACCTTC. The chain recombines TRBV9 with TRBJ1-2; TRBD1 is a possible D gene (5 bases). The V gene lost 2 bases and the J gene lost 5 bases, with 13 bases spanning the gap. The CDR3 consists of 14 residues. Germline values: CDR1 SGDLS, CDR2 YYNGEE.

This clonotype occurred a few times. This chain uses TRBV7-2 with TRBJ2-7; D uncertain. Germline V gene lookup returns CDR1 SGHTA and CDR2 FQGNSA. Trimming removed 5 bases from V and 3 bases from J, with 14 bases in between. CDR3 length: 14 amino acids. The CDR3 bases are TGTGCCAGCAGCCAAGATGTCTCCATCTACGAGCAGTACTTC. Its translation: CASSQDVSIYEQYF.

This clonotype was observed a handful of times. This sequence joins TRBV25-1 and TRBJ2-1, with unresolved D. The CDR3 spans 14 residues. Germline loops: CDR1 MGHDK, CDR2 SYGVNS. The V and J ends lost 7 bases and 4 bases respectively, with 14 bases between them. The CDR3 coding sequence is TGTGCCAGCAAAGGACCGGATCGTTACAATGAGCAGTTCTTC. Encoded protein: CASKGPDRYNEQFF.

This clonotype came up many times. The chain carries TRBV6-6 and TRBJ1-2, with a possible D match to TRBD1 (6 bases). V was pared by 7 bases and J by 7 bases, with 19 bases between. Germline CDR1 reads MNHNY; CDR2 reads SVGAGI (reference sequence). The CDR3 is 14 residues long. CDR3 DNA: TGTGCCAGCATACCCCGGGACAAAGGGCTTGGCTACACCTTC. This sequence encodes CASIPRDKGLGYTF.

The chain has TRBV10-3 and TRBJ1-6, with a tentative D call TRBD1 (5 bases). The V end was cut by 10 bases, the J end by 4 bases, with 17 bases between. The CDR3 contains 15 residues. Germline CDR1 and CDR2: ENHRY and SYGVKD. For the CDR3, the DNA is TGTGCCAGCAAACCCGGGACGGGGTATAATTCACCCCTCCACTTT. Its translation is CASKPGTGYNSPLHF.

The chain uses TRBV5-6 and TRBJ1-1; TRBD1 might be the D (6 bases). V lost 0 bases and J 1 base, leaving 16 bases between the germline ends. This CDR3 spans 17 amino acids. Germline CDR1 is SGHDT and CDR2 is YYEEEE. CDR3: CASSLVSGGLGNTEAFF. In DNA, the CDR3 is TGTGCCAGCAGCTTGGTGTCCGGGGGGCTCGGGAACACTGAAGCTTTCTTT.

The V and J genes are TRBV25-1 and TRBJ1-3; D possibly corresponds to TRBD1 (5 bases). Germline lookup yields CDR1 MGHDK and CDR2 SYGVNS. The CDR3 loop spans 14 amino acids. V lost 6 bases, J lost 7 bases, and 16 bases lay in between. CDR3 coding DNA: TGTGCCAGCAGGTCAACGGACATCTTGAACACCATATATTTT. Its translation: CASRSTDILNTIYF.